A selection of T cell receptor beta chains follows, all from one sample in a study of glioma-infiltrating T cells. Each CDR3 protein is one row after TCRdb ran MiXCR on the multiplex PCR reads. The table records under 150,000 distinct CDR3 sequences, approximately 24% of them present only once. Material for sequencing was glioma tissue, nonneoplastic brain tissue, or PBMCs (not recorded which). Source of these receptors: a human donor with low-grade glioma or glioblastoma, undergoing nonglioma brain surgery, or in good health (not recorded which). CDR3s include the opening cysteine and the closing phenylalanine or tryptophan. Fields, in order: V gene, J gene, CDR3 protein.

TRBV20-1	TRBJ1-2	CSALHNTGDYGYTF
TRBV28	TRBJ1-2	CASENYGYTF
TRBV7-9	TRBJ1-1	CASSPTPGTGNTEAFF
TRBV6-1	TRBJ2-3	CASSSRTGATDTQYF
TRBV7-9	TRBJ1-4	CASSLDGSLKKLFF
TRBV4-1	TRBJ2-5	CASSQGATTQETQYF
TRBV11-2	TRBJ2-5	CASSADRGETQYF
TRBV7-9	TRBJ1-1	CASSARWDTEAFF
TRBV20-1	TRBJ2-1	CSAGVPQGRSYNEQFF
TRBV7-9	TRBJ2-2	CASSYGMITGELFF
TRBV20-1	TRBJ1-1	CSAREGGENTEAFF
TRBV9	TRBJ1-1	CASSVFEGPTEAFF
TRBV20-1	TRBJ2-5	CSAMTSGGAWETQYF
TRBV6-1	TRBJ2-2	CASRDGGNTGELFF
TRBV3-1	TRBJ1-1	CASAGITEAFF
TRBV6-6	TRBJ1-1	CASSYSSGRKREAFF
TRBV18	TRBJ2-5	CASSRTSGGEEETQYF
TRBV7-6	TRBJ2-3	CASSFGGFTDTQYF
TRBV12-3/TRBV12-4	TRBJ2-3	CASTRLAGTDTQYF
TRBV24-1	TRBJ2-1	CATSERQGYNEQFF
TRBV28	TRBJ1-5	CASSLRPGPNQPQHF
TRBV28	TRBJ2-5	CASKKTIRSRETQYF
TRBV3-1	TRBJ2-3	CASRQDPDRRTDTQYF
TRBV7-9	TRBJ1-5	CASSLGTGGDSQHF
TRBV5-1	TRBJ1-1	CASSLKAAENTGAFF
TRBV24-1	TRBJ2-1	CATSDSYGTGTGEQFF
TRBV20-1	TRBJ1-1	CSARPGDTEAFF
TRBV7-7	TRBJ2-5	CASSPRQGRLETQYF
TRBV4-2	TRBJ1-1	CASSQDLGAMNTEAFF
TRBV6-1	TRBJ2-3	CASTPRVASGVTDTQYF
TRBV6-9	.	CASSSDKGETQYF
TRBV5-1	TRBJ2-5	CASSLGSSGETQYF
TRBV20-1	TRBJ2-1	CSAQLSGVGEFF